This T cell receptor beta chain stems from a study of shared clonotypes between healthy human individuals. The method was immunoSEQ multiplex PCR; TCRdb's version includes in-frame clones alone and lacks a portion of them. The profile shows 2 million to 2.5 million clones, 95% of them singletons. This TCR came from a young man in good health. The sequencing sample was made of naive CD4+ T cells sorted from blood. Subset in this sample: CD45RA+ positively selected.

DNA for the CDR3: TGTGCCAGCCCGGGACGGATGAACACTGAAGCTTTCTTT. Its protein product is CASPGRMNTEAFF. V usage is TRBV6-1 and J usage is TRBJ1-1; D perhaps matches TRBD1 (5 bases). The CDR3 contains 13 residues. Trimming stripped 8 bases from V and 0 bases from J, with 10 bases between. Germline V lookup: CDR1 MNHNS, CDR2 SASEGT.